What follows is one T cell receptor (beta chain) and its context. Its antigen has not been determined. Qualities for individual bases were not recorded, and no much larger clone is one base off. To prepare the library, the immunoSEQ multiplex PCR assay was applied. From the authors' description of their analysis: A statistical classification framework was built for diagnosing cytomegalovirus status from the catalog of TCR beta chain sequences. TCRdb holds this immuneACCESS table with in-frame rearrangements only. Some clones are missing; in checked studies, unresolved V genes explain under half, and the rest has no known cause. V and J calls and clone size are as listed in that table; D and trimming were resolved from the DNA. The table for this sample lists some 350,000 clones; about 85% of them were counted only once. Jointly, the top ten make up roughly 1.2% of the sample. Donors formed part of the validation cohort, which comprised 120 subjects and was distinct from the first cohort of 550 to 850 subjects.

The record originates from a study of cytomegalovirus exposure and HLA in healthy donors (TCRdb year 2017). Notes on the research overall: A later analysis indicated that the 90 to 150 validation repertoires were generated on the platform also employed for the roughly 720 repertoires of the first cohort. Besides the first cohort of about 730 subjects, a separate validation cohort made up of around 120 different subjects was used. The study was designed to test whether signatures of past pathogen exposure could be identified by cataloging public T cell receptors. To predict cytomegalovirus infection status, the study brought together high-throughput TCR immunosequencing, statistical association of individual TCRs with disease status, and machine learning.

Study-wide findings and limitations: A later analysis had no HLA typing for the validation cohort, so co-occurrence there was scored across all 130 or so repertoires. The study gave a list of 150 to 200 TCR beta chains associated with cytomegalovirus. Most TCR sequences were observed very rarely across donors, whereas some public TCRs were present in many individuals. Subsequent analysis determined that TCRs grouped into clusters in the first cohort also showed a tendency toward co-occurrence across the roughly 130 validation repertoires, and approximately 94% of cluster scores exceeded 0. The authors suggested that the approach could potentially be extended to other disease states and immunological phenotypes. A few of the identified cytomegalovirus-associated TCR beta chains were confirmed in vitro to be specific for cytomegalovirus antigens. The classifier was reported to diagnose cytomegalovirus status with high specificity and sensitivity in both the original cohort and the validation cohort.

Trimming takes 6 bases from V and 0 bases from J, and the germline ends sit 12 bases apart. The cysteine opens and the phenylalanine closes a CDR3 of 15 amino acids. Just the 45-base CDR3 DNA is kept, in frame starting at base 1. Reading the germline V gene gives CDR1 MDHEN and CDR2 SYDVKM. Sequencing was performed on PBMCs. The chain joins TRBV28 to TRBJ1-5; the D gene is possibly TRBD1, with 6 bases matching. The TCR was taken from a woman aged 30 to 39 in good health and CMV-seropositive. In nucleotide form, the sequence is TGTGCCAGCAGCCCGACAGGCGCTAGCAATCAGCCCCAGCATTTT. This is translated as CASSPTGASNQPQHF.